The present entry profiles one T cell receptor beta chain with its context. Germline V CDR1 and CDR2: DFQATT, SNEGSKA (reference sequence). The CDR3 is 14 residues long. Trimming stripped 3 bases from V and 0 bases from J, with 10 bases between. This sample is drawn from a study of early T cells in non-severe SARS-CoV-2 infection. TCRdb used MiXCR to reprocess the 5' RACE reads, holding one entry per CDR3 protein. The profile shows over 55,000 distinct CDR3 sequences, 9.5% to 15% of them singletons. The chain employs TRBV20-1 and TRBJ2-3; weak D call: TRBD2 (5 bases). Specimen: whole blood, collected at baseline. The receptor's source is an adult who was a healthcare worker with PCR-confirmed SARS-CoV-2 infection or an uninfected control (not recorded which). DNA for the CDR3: TGCAGTGCTAGGTCCGGGATTAGCACAGATACGCAGTATTTT. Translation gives CSARSGISTDTQYF.